The following is a TCR beta chain sequence with its context. No infections or other immune events were documented during collection. This sample stems from a study of identifying expanded T cells in peripheral blood. Assay: immunoSEQ multiplex PCR; the TCRdb copy retains only in-frame clones and omits some. The sample includes approximately 83,000 clones, around 83% seen only once; the top ten take around 4%. The V end was cut by 1 base, the J end by 7 bases, with 6 bases between. The CDR3 has 12 amino acids. In germline, CDR1 is SGHRS, CDR2 YFSETQ. Sample: blood. The clonotype originates from a person between 18 and 69 years old in good health. This chain links TRBV5-1 with TRBJ2-1, with unresolved D. CDR3 loop: CASSLRPNEQFF. The CDR3 DNA sequence: TGCGCCAGCAGCTTGCGGCCGAATGAGCAGTTCTTC.